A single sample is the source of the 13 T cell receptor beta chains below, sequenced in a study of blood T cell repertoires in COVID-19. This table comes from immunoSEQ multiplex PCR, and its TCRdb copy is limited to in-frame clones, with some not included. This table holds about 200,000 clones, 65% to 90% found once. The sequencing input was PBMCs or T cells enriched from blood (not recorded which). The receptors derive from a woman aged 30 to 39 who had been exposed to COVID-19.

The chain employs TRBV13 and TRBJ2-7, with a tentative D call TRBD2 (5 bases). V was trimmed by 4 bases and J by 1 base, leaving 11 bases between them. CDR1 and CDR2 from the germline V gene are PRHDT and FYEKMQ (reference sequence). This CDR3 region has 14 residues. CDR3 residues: CASSSSEGSYEQYF. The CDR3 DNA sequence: TGTGCCAGCAGCTCATCAGAGGGTTCCTACGAGCAGTACTTC.

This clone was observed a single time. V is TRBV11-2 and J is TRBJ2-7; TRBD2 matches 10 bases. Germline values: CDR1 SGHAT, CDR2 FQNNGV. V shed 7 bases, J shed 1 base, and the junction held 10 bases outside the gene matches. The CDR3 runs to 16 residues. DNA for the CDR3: TGTGCCAGCAACCAGGTGACTAGCGGGTCTTCCTACGAGCAGTACTTC. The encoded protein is CASNQVTSGSSYEQYF. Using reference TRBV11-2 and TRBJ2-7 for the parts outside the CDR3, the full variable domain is EAGVAQSPRYKIIEKRQSVAFWCNPISGHATLYWYQQILGQGPKLLIQFQNNGVVDDSQLPKDRFSAERLKGVDSTLKIQPAKLEDSAVYLCASNQVTSGSSYEQYFGPGTRLTVT.

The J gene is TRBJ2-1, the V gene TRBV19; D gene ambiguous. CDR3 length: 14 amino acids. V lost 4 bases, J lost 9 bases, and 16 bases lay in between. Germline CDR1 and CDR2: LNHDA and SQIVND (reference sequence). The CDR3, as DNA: TGTGCCAGTAGTACACTTTCGAACCTCCCTGAGCAGTTCTTC. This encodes CASSTLSNLPEQFF.

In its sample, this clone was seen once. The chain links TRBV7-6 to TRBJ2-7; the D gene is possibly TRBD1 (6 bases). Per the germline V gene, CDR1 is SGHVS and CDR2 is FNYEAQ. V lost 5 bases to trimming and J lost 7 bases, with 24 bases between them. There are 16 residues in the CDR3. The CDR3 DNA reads TGTGCCAGCAGCCCCACCGCTAGGGATCTCCAGGGGGAGCAGTACTTC. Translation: CASSPTARDLQGEQYF. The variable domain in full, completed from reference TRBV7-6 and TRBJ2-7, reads GAGVSQSPRYKVTKRGQDVALRCDPISGHVSLYWYRQALGQGPEFLTYFNYEAQQDKSGLPNDRFSAERPEGSISTLTIQRTEQRDSAMYRCASSPTARDLQGEQYFGPGTRLTVT.

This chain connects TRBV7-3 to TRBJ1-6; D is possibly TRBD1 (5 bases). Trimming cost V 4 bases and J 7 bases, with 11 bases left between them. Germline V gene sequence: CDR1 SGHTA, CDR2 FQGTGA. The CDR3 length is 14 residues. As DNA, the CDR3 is TGTGCCAGCAGCTCGGGGGGGTTGAATTCACCCCTCCACTTT. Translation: CASSSGGLNSPLHF.

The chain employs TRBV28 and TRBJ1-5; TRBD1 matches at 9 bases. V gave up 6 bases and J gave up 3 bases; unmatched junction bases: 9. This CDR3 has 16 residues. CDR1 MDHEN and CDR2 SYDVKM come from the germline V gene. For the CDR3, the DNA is TGTGCCAGCAGGACAGGGGGTCTGATTAACAATCAGCCCCAGCATTTT. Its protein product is CASRTGGLINNQPQHF.

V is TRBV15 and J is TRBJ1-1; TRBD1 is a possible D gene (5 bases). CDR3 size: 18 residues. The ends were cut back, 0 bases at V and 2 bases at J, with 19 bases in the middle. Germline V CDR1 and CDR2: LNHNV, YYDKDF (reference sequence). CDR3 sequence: CATSRDRSRATINTEAFF. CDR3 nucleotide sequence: TGTGCCACCAGCAGAGATCGGAGCAGGGCCACGATCAACACTGAAGCTTTCTTT. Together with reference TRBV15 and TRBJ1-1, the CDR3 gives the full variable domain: DAMVIQNPRYQVTQFGKPVTLSCSQTLNHNVMYWYQQKSSQAPKLLFHYYDKDFNNEADTPDNFQSRRPNTSFCFLDIRSPGLGDTAMYLCATSRDRSRATINTEAFFGQGTRLTVV.

The CDR3 DNA is TGTGCCAGCAGCTTAGAGTCGGGGGGCTGGAGGGTAAATCAGCCCCAGCATTTT. Amino acid sequence: CASSLESGGWRVNQPQHF. J is TRBJ1-5 and V is TRBV7-6; tentatively, D is TRBD1 (6 bases). The CDR3 is 18 residues long. Germline V lookup: CDR1 SGHVS, CDR2 FNYEAQ. The germline V and J ends were trimmed by 1 base and 4 bases, with 20 bases remaining between them.

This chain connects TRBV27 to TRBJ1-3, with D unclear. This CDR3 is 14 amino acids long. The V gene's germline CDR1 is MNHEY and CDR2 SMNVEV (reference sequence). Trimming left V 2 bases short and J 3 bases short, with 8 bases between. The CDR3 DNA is TGTGCCAGCAGTTTACTGGGAGGTGGAAACACCATATATTTT. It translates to CASSLLGGGNTIYF.

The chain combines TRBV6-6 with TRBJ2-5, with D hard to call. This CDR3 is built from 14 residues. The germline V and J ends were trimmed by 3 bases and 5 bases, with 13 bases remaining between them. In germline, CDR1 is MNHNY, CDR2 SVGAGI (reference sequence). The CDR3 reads CASSYATTGETQYF. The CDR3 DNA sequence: TGTGCCAGCAGTTATGCGACGACTGGCGAGACCCAGTACTTC.

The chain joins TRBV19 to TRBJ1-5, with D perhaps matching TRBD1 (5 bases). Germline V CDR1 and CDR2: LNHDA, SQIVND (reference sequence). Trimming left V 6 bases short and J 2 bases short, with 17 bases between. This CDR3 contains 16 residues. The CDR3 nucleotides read TGTGCCAGTAGAATGACCCAGGGCATACGCAATCAGCCCCAGCATTTT. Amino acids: CASRMTQGIRNQPQHF.

The CDR3 is CAISEILAGLAEQFF. CDR3 DNA: TGTGCCATCAGTGAGATCCTAGCGGGGTTAGCTGAGCAGTTCTTC. This chain uses TRBV10-3 with TRBJ2-1, with 9 bases aligning to TRBD2. V trimming: 2 bases; J trimming: 9 bases; junction bases outside the gene matches: 8. This CDR3 comprises 15 residues. Germline CDR1 ENHRY, CDR2 SYGVKD.

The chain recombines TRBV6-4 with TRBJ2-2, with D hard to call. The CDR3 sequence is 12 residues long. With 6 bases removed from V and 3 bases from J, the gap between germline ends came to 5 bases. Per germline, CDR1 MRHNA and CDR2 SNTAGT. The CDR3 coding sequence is TGTGCCAGCAGCAGTGACACCGGGGAGCTGTTTTTT. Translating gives CASSSDTGELFF.